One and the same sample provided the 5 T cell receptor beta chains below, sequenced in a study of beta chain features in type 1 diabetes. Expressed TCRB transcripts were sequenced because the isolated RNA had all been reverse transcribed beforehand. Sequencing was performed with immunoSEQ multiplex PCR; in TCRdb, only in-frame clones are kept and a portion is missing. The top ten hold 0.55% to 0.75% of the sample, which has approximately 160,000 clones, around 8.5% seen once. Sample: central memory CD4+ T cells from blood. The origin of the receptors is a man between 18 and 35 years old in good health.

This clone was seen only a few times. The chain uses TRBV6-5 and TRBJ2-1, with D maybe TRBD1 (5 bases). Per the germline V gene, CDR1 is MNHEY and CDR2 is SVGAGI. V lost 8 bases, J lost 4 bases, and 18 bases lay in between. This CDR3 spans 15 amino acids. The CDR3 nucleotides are TGTGCCAGCGCCCTGGACATAGAGTCTTACAATGAGCAGTTCTTC. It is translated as CASALDIESYNEQFF.

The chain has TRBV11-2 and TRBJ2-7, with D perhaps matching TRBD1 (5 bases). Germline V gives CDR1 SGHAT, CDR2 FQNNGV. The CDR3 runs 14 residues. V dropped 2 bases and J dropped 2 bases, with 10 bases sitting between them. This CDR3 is CASSLRKGAYEQYF. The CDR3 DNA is TGTGCCAGCAGCTTAAGAAAAGGGGCCTACGAGCAGTACTTC.

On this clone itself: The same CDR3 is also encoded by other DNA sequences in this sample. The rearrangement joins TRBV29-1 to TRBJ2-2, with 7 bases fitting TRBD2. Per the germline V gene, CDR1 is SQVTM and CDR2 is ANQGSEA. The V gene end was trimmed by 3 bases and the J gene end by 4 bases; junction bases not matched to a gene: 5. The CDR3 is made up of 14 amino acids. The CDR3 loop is CSVEGLAATGELFF. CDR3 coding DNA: TGCAGCGTTGAGGGTCTAGCGGCCACCGGGGAGCTGTTTTTT.

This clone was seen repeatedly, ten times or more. CDR3 DNA sequence: TGTGCCAGTAGTAGTAACAGGGGGCTGAGGACTGAAGCTTTCTTT. The encoded protein is CASSSNRGLRTEAFF. This chain uses TRBV19 with TRBJ1-1; TRBD1 agrees at 9 bases. CDR1 and CDR2 (germline): LNHDA, SQIVND (reference sequence). This CDR3 spans 15 amino acids. V dropped 4 bases and J dropped 5; count of bases not matched to a gene: 8.

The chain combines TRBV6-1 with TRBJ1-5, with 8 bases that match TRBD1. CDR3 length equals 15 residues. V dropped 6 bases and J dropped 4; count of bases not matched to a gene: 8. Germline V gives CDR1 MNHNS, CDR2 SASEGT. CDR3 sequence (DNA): TGTGCCAGCAGGCAGCTGACAGGGGTTAATCAGCCCCAGCATTTT. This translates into CASRQLTGVNQPQHF.